One sample yielded the 15 T cell receptor beta chains listed below, sequenced in a study of blood T cell repertoires in COVID-19. The method was immunoSEQ multiplex PCR; TCRdb's version includes in-frame clones alone and lacks a portion of them. The repertoire holds roughly 260,000 clones, with 75% to 90% as singletons. Sequenced input: PBMCs or T cells enriched from blood (not recorded which). The receptors stem from a woman aged 45-60 years who had recovered from COVID-19.

Written as DNA, the CDR3 is TGTGCCAGCAGCTGGGACAGGGTAGTCTCTGGGGCCAACGTCCTGACTTTC. Translated: CASSWDRVVSGANVLTF. This rearrangement joins TRBV7-2 to TRBJ2-6; TRBD1 aligns across 9 bases. From germline, CDR1 is SGHTA and CDR2 FQGNSA. The CDR3 consists of 17 residues. Trimming cost V 4 bases and J 0 bases; bases outside gene matches: 4.

For this clone: This same CDR3 is encoded by further DNA sequences in the sample. This chain connects TRBV5-5 to TRBJ2-7, with 8 positions matching TRBD1. This CDR3 has 15 residues. From germline, CDR1 is SGHKS and CDR2 YYEKEE (reference sequence). The J segment lost 0 bases and the V segment lost 0 bases, leaving 2 bases of the junction unmatched. The CDR3 loop is CASSLAGGRSYEQYF. For the CDR3, the DNA is TGTGCCAGCAGCTTGGCAGGGGGCCGCTCCTACGAGCAGTACTTC.

The chain carries TRBV19 and TRBJ1-2; D uncertain. V dropped 1 base and J dropped 6 bases, with 15 bases sitting between them. This CDR3 is built from 15 residues. Germline assignment: CDR1 LNHDA and CDR2 SQIVND (reference sequence). The CDR3 sequence is CASSIAPGTADGYTF. The CDR3 nucleotides are TGTGCCAGTAGTATAGCCCCCGGTACTGCGGATGGCTACACCTTC. Looking up the rest from reference TRBV19 and TRBJ1-2 gives the full variable domain: DGGITQSPKYLFRKEGQNVTLSCEQNLNHDAMYWYRQDPGQGLRLIYYSQIVNDFQKGDIAEGYSVSREKKESFPLTVTSAQKNPTAFYLCASSIAPGTADGYTFGSGTRLTVV.

The chain links TRBV28 to TRBJ1-5, with 9 bases lining up with TRBD1. The CDR3 spans 13 residues. V lost 4 bases and J lost 9; bases outside the gene matches: 4. CDR1 and CDR2 from the germline V gene are MDHEN and SYDVKM. CDR3 nucleotide sequence: TGTGCCAGCAGTTGGGACAGGGCCTTGCCCCAGCATTTT. As protein: CASSWDRALPQHF.

V is TRBV6-5 and J is TRBJ2-1; TRBD2 matches at 13 bases. After removal of 4 bases from V and 9 bases from J, the junction contained 9 bases not matched to a gene. Germline CDR1 is MNHEY and CDR2 is SVGAGI. This CDR3 is built from 16 residues. CDR3 region: CASSWTSGSKGIEQFF. CDR3 DNA: TGTGCCAGCAGTTGGACTAGCGGGAGCAAAGGGATTGAGCAGTTCTTC.

V and J are TRBV20-1 and TRBJ2-1; D unclear. Per germline, CDR1 DFQATT and CDR2 SNEGSKA (reference sequence). V shed 5 bases and J shed 12 bases, with 11 bases lying between them. The CDR3 runs to 10 residues. CDR3 nucleotides: TGCAGTGCTGGCCGGCGGTGGCAGTTCTTC. This encodes CSAGRRWQFF.

CDR3 nucleotides: TGTGCCAGTAGTATTGCGGTCCGACAGGGTTCCACCGGGGAGCTGTTTTTT. Translation: CASSIAVRQGSTGELFF. This chain connects TRBV19 to TRBJ2-2; 7 bases map to TRBD1. The V and J ends lost 3 bases and 4 bases, in that order; junction bases with no gene match: 11. CDR1 and CDR2 (germline): LNHDA, SQIVND (reference sequence). The CDR3 runs to 17 residues. Drawing the rest from reference TRBV19 and TRBJ2-2, the complete variable domain is DGGITQSPKYLFRKEGQNVTLSCEQNLNHDAMYWYRQDPGQGLRLIYYSQIVNDFQKGDIAEGYSVSREKKESFPLTVTSAQKNPTAFYLCASSIAVRQGSTGELFFGEGSRLTVL.

J is TRBJ2-1 and V is TRBV7-3, with a possible D match to TRBD2 (5 bases). The CDR3 length is 15 residues. The V gene's germline CDR1 is SGHTA and CDR2 FQGTGA. V lost 1 base, J lost 3 bases, and 10 bases lay in between. Written as DNA, the CDR3 is TGTGCCAGCAGCTTAATGCCAGCGGTCTACAATGAGCAGTTCTTC. Translation gives CASSLMPAVYNEQFF.

This clone was seen more than once but under ten times. The V gene is TRBV5-4, the J gene TRBJ2-1; D gene unclear. Germline CDR1 is SGHNT and CDR2 is YYREEE (reference sequence). Trimming took 0 bases from V and 2 from J, leaving 3 bases between them. The CDR3 length is 13 residues. CDR3 sequence: CASSLGPYNEQFF. The CDR3 DNA is TGTGCCAGCAGCTTGGGGCCCTACAATGAGCAGTTCTTC.

The chain has TRBV5-4 and TRBJ1-2, with 11 bases matching TRBD1. Trimming took 2 bases from V and 7 from J; bases not matched to a gene: 4. The CDR3 has 14 amino acids. Germline V gene lookup returns CDR1 SGHNT and CDR2 YYREEE (reference sequence). This CDR3 is CASSLGQGARGYTF. The CDR3 DNA is TGTGCCAGCAGCTTAGGACAGGGGGCTCGTGGCTACACCTTC. The variable domain in full, completed from reference TRBV5-4 and TRBJ1-2, reads ETGVTQSPTHLIKTRGQQVTLRCSSQSGHNTVSWYQQALGQGPQFIFQYYREEENGRGNFPPRFSGLQFPNYSSELNVNALELDDSALYLCASSLGQGARGYTFGSGTRLTVV.

The chain employs TRBV19 and TRBJ1-5, with no clear D. Per the germline V gene, CDR1 is LNHDA and CDR2 is SQIVND (reference sequence). The CDR3 is made up of 13 amino acids. V was cut by 5 bases and J by 7 bases, with 12 bases left in between. CDR3 in amino acids: CASSSTRVQPQHF. CDR3 nucleotides: TGTGCCAGTAGTTCTACCCGGGTGCAGCCCCAGCATTTT.

The V call is TRBV5-4, the J call TRBJ2-1; D perhaps matches TRBD2 (6 bases). CDR1 and CDR2 (germline): SGHNT, YYREEE (reference sequence). Trimming shortened V by 2 bases and J by 6 bases, and 12 bases separated the two germline ends. The CDR3 spans 14 residues. The CDR3 spells CASSFTSLANEQFF. Here the CDR3 DNA reads TGTGCCAGCAGCTTTACGTCACTAGCCAATGAGCAGTTCTTC.

The chain uses TRBV6-6 and TRBJ2-3; 7 positions match TRBD1. Germline values: CDR1 MNHNY, CDR2 SVGAGI (reference sequence). The V and J ends lost 5 bases and 6 bases, in that order; junction bases with no gene match: 14. This CDR3 spans 16 amino acids. The CDR3 sequence is CASSQQQGSPVDTQYF. The DNA of the CDR3 is TGTGCCAGCAGTCAGCAACAGGGGTCCCCGGTTGATACGCAGTATTTT.

V gene TRBV7-2 combines with J gene TRBJ2-7, with a weak D call TRBD2 (5 bases). Germline lookup yields CDR1 SGHTA and CDR2 FQGNSA. This CDR3 has 15 residues. V was trimmed by 1 base and J by 2 bases, leaving 12 bases between them. Here the CDR3 reads CASSLVRGSPYEQYF. In DNA, the CDR3 is TGTGCCAGCAGCTTAGTTCGGGGATCCCCCTACGAGCAGTACTTC. The full variable domain, its missing parts supplied by reference TRBV7-2 and TRBJ2-7, is GAGVSQSPSNKVTEKGKDVELRCDPISGHTALYWYRQSLGQGLEFLIYFQGNSAPDKSGLPSDRFSAERTGGSVSTLTIQRTQQEDSAVYLCASSLVRGSPYEQYFGPGTRLTVT.

This clone was observed a single time. The CDR3 nucleotides are TGTGCCAGCAGCGTATCCGGGGGAAATGAGCAGTTCTTC. Protein product: CASSVSGGNEQFF. V and J are TRBV9 and TRBJ2-1; D might be TRBD2 (6 bases). Trimming removed 1 base at V and 7 bases at J, with 9 bases between. The germline V gene encodes CDR1 SGDLS and CDR2 YYNGEE. CDR3 length: 13 amino acids.